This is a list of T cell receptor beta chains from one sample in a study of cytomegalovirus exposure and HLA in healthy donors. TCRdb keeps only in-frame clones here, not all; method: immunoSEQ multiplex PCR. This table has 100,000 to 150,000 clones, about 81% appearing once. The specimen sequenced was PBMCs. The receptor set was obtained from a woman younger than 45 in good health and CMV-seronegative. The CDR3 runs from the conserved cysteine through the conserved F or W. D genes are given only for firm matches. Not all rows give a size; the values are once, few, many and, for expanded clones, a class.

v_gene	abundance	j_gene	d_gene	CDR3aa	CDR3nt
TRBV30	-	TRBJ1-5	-	CAWNGPGAHQPQHF	TGTGCCTGGAATGGGCCAGGGGCCCATCAGCCCCAGCATTTT
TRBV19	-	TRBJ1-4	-	CASSPRAPPRDEKLFF	TGTGCCAGTAGTCCCCGGGCCCCCCCGCGGGATGAAAAACTGTTTTTT
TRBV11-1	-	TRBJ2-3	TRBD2	CASSSQRGYTDTQYF	TGTGCCAGCAGCTCTCAGCGGGGGTACACAGATACGCAGTATTTT
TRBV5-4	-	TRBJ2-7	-	CASSLVGTLNYEQYF	TGTGCCAGCAGCTTGGTCGGGACTCTTAACTACGAGCAGTACTTC
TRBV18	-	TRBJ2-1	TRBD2	CASSPGLPGRGQFF	TGTGCCAGCTCACCGGGACTACCCGGGAGGGGGCAGTTCTTC
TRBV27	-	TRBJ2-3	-	CASTSEGFIRTDTQYF	TGTGCCAGCACCTCAGAGGGATTTATCCGCACAGATACGCAGTATTTT
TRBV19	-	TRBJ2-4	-	CASSIRTIVAKNIQYF	TGTGCCAGTAGTATCAGGACTATCGTGGCCAAAAACATTCAGTACTTC
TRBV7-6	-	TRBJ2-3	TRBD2	CASSPLAGGTSTDAQYF	TGTGCCAGCAGCCCCCTAGCGGGGGGGACCAGCACAGATGCGCAGTATTTT
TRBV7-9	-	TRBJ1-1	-	CASSLDAGQNTEAFF	TGTGCCAGCAGCTTAGACGCGGGGCAGAACACTGAAGCTTTCTTT
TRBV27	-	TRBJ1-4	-	CASARGLATNEKLFF	TGTGCCAGCGCTAGGGGCCTTGCAACTAATGAAAAACTGTTTTTT
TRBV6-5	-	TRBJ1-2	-	CASSPPGPGIVGYTF	TGTGCCAGCAGCCCCCCCGGGCCGGGGATAGTGGGCTACACCTTC
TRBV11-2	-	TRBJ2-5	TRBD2	CASSQVAGGPGETQYF	TGTGCCAGCAGCCAAGTAGCGGGAGGGCCCGGAGAGACCCAGTACTTC
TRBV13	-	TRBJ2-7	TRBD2	CASSEAGKPYEQYF	TGTGCCAGCAGCGAAGCGGGGAAGCCCTACGAGCAGTACTTC
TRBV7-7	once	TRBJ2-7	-	CASSFERGYEQYF	TGTGCTAGCAGCTTTGAAAGGGGGTACGAGCAGTACTTC
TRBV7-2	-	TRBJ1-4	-	CASCRSPNEKLFF	TGTGCCAGCTGCCGGTCGCCTAATGAAAAACTGTTTTTT
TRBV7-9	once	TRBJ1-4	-	CASSLGTANEKLFF	TGTGCCAGCAGCTTAGGGACAGCCAATGAAAAACTGTTTTTT
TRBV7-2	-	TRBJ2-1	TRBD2	CASSLVAGGRDEQFF	TGTGCCAGCAGCTTAGTAGCGGGGGGGCGGGATGAGCAGTTCTTC
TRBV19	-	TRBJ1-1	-	CASSIGTQEAFF	TGTGCCAGTAGTATCGGGACTCAAGAAGCTTTCTTT
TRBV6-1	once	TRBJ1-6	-	CASSEPIRTTSYSPLHF	TGTGCCAGCAGTGAACCAATCAGGACAACCTCCTATTCACCCCTCCACTTT
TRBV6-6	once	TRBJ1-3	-	CASSSTGISGNTIYF	TGTGCCAGCAGTTCCACTGGTATTTCTGGAAACACCATATATTTT
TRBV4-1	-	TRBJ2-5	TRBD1	CASSGATGDMTETQYF	TGCGCCAGCAGTGGGGCGACAGGGGATATGACAGAGACCCAGTACTTC
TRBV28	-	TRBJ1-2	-	CASSLSGANYGYTF	TGTGCCAGCAGTTTGTCGGGGGCTAACTATGGCTACACCTTC
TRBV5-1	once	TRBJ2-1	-	CASSDRHNEQFF	TGCGCCAGCAGCGACAGACACAATGAGCAGTTCTTC
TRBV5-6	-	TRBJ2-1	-	CASSLGTSSYNEQFF	TGTGCCAGCAGCTTGGGGACAAGCTCCTACAATGAGCAGTTCTTC
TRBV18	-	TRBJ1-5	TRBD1	CASSPSNSGGSAGQPQHF	TGTGCCAGCTCTCCCTCCAACTCAGGGGGCTCTGCAGGTCAGCCCCAGCATTTT
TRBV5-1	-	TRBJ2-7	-	CASSLNPFFEQYF	TGCGCCAGCAGCTTGAATCCCTTTTTCGAGCAGTACTTC
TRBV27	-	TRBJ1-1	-	CASSSALSTEAFF	TGTGCCAGCAGTTCCGCCCTGAGCACTGAAGCTTTCTTT
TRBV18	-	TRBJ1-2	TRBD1	CASSPGTGGGYGYTF	TGTGCCAGCTCACCAGGCACAGGGGGAGGCTATGGCTACACCTTC
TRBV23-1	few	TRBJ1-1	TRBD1	CASSQSYTGGLAEAFF	TGCGCCAGCAGTCAATCATACACAGGGGGCCTCGCTGAAGCTTTCTTT
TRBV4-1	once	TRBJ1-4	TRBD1	CASSQDPTGDEKLFF	TGCGCCAGCAGCCAAGATCCAACAGGGGATGAAAAACTGTTTTTT
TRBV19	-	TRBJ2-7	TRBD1	CASSQQGSDYEQYF	TGTGCCAGTAGTCAACAGGGGTCAGACTACGAGCAGTACTTC
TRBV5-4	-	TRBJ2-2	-	CASSWRAGELFF	TGTGCCAGCAGCTGGCGGGCCGGGGAGCTGTTTTTT
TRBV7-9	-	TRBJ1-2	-	CSSSLETALYGYTF	TGTTCCAGCAGCTTAGAGACAGCCCTCTATGGCTACACCTTC
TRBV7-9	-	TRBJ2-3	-	CASRETGYTDTQYF	TGTGCCAGCAGAGAAACAGGGTACACAGATACGCAGTATTTT
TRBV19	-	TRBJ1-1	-	CASSIDRGTEAFF	TGTGCCAGTAGTATAGACAGGGGCACTGAAGCTTTCTTT
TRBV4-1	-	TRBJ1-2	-	CASSPPSGVPYTF	TGCGCCAGCAGCCCCCCCTCGGGGGTACCCTACACCTTC
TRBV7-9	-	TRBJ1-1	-	CASSLVPSTTVNTEAFF	TGTGCCAGCAGCTTAGTTCCCTCAACGACAGTAAACACTGAAGCTTTCTTT
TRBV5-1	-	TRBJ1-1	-	CASSREGNTEAFF	TGCGCCAGCAGCCGGGAGGGGAACACTGAAGCTTTCTTT
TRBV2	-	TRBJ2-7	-	CASSDHSSSYEQYF	TGTGCCAGCAGTGACCACTCATCCTCCTACGAGCAGTACTTC
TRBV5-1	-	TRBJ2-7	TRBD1	CASSLDGTGSYEQYF	TGCGCCAGCAGCTTGGACGGGACAGGGAGCTACGAGCAGTACTTC
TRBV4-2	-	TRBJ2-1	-	CASSQAGTKGDNEQFF	TGTGCCAGCAGCCAAGCGGGGACTAAGGGGGACAATGAGCAGTTCTTC
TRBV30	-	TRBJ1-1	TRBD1	CAWKRSGGMEAFF	TGTGCCTGGAAAAGGTCAGGGGGGATGGAAGCTTTCTTT
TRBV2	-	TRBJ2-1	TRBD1	CASSAMGQNQFF	TGTGCCAGCAGTGCTATGGGACAGAATCAGTTCTTC
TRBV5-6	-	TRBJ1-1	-	CASSLEEAEAFF	TGTGCCAGCAGCTTGGAGGAGGCTGAAGCTTTCTTT
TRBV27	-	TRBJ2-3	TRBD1	CASSILQGAADTQYF	TGTGCCAGCAGTATCCTACAGGGGGCAGCAGATACGCAGTATTTT
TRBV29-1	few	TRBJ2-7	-	CSALQQGLEQYF	TGCAGCGCTCTTCAACAGGGCCTCGAGCAGTACTTC
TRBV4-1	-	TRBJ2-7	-	CASSYEREGEQYF	TGCGCCAGCAGCTACGAGAGGGAAGGCGAGCAGTACTTC
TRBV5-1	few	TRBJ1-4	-	CASSLIQGRSNEKLFF	TGCGCCAGCAGCTTGATACAGGGACGGTCAAATGAAAAACTGTTTTTT
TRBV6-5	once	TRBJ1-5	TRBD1	CASRRDRGINQPQHF	TGTGCCAGCAGGCGGGACAGGGGGATCAATCAGCCCCAGCATTTT
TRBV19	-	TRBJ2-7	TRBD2	CASSIVAGETYEQYF	TGTGCCAGTAGTATAGTAGCGGGAGAAACCTACGAGCAGTACTTC
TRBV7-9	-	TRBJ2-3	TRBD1	CASSTPDRGLRDTQYF	TGTGCCAGCAGCACCCCGGACAGGGGGCTTAGAGATACGCAGTATTTT
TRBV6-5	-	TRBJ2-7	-	CASSPRTVADEQYF	TGTGCCAGCAGTCCAAGGACAGTTGCTGACGAGCAGTACTTC
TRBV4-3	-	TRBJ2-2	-	CASSQDRLVGRELFF	TGCGCCAGCAGCCAAGATCGACTAGTTGGAAGGGAGCTGTTTTTT
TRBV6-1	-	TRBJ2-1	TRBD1	CASNLPGQGYNEQFF	TGTGCCAGCAATTTACCGGGACAGGGCTACAATGAGCAGTTCTTC
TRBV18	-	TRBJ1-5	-	CASSPGGGLNQPQHF	TGTGCCAGCTCACCGGGTGGAGGGCTCAATCAGCCCCAGCATTTT
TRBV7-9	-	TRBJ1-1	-	CASSLFNTEAFF	TGTGCCAGCAGCCTATTTAACACTGAAGCTTTCTTT
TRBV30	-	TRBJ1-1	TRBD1	CAWTGGANTEAFF	TGTGCCTGGACAGGGGGCGCGAACACTGAAGCTTTCTTT
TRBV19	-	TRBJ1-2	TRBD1	CASSPLQGASGYTF	TGTGCCAGTAGCCCCCTACAGGGGGCGAGTGGCTACACCTTC
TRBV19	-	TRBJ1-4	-	CASSRKTRATNEKLFF	TGTGCCAGTAGTAGGAAGACCAGGGCAACTAATGAAAAACTGTTTTTT
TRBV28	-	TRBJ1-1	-	CASSPNRADTEAFF	TGTGCCAGCAGTCCTAACAGGGCCGACACTGAAGCTTTCTTT